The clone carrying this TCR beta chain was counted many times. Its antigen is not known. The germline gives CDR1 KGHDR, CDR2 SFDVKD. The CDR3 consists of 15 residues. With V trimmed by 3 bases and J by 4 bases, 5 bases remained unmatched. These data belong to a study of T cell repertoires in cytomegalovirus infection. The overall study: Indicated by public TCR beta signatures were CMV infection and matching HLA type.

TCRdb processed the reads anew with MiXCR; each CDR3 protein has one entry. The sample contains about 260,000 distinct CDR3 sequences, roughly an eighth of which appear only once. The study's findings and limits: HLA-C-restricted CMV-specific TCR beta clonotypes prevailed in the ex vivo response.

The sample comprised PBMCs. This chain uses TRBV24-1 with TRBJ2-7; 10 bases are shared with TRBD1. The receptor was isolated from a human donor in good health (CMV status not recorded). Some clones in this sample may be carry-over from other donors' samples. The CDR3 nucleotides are TGTGCCACCAGTGATCCGGGACAGGGGATTTACGAGCAGTACTTC. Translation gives CATSDPGQGIYEQYF.